This passage covers 3 T cell receptor beta chains from one sample sequenced in a study of CD8 T cells in ankylosing spondylitis. TCRdb passed the 5' RACE reads through MiXCR, listing each CDR3 protein once. The table lists tens of thousands of distinct CDR3 sequences, over 9% of them singletons. The material sequenced was blood, either unsorted or a sorted T cell fraction (not recorded which). These receptors were taken from a male donor with ankylosing spondylitis or in good health (not recorded which).

The chain uses TRBV11-3 and TRBJ2-7; 9 bases align to TRBD2. The CDR3 spans 16 residues. Germline loops: CDR1 SGHNT, CDR2 YENEEA. The J segment lost 1 base and the V segment lost 5 bases, leaving 9 bases of the junction unmatched. DNA of the CDR3: TGTGCCAGCAGCCTCCCTGCTAGCGGGAATTCCTACGAGCAGTACTTC. This codes for CASSLPASGNSYEQYF.

The chain couples TRBV27 to TRBJ2-7, with D maybe TRBD1 (5 bases). Between the trimmed V and J ends, which lost 2 bases and 1 base, there was a span of 6 bases. Looked up from germline, CDR1 is MNHEY and CDR2 is SMNVEV (reference sequence). The CDR3 runs 13 residues. The CDR3 DNA follows: TGTGCCAGCAGTTTACAGGGTTCCTACGAGCAGTACTTC. Protein: CASSLQGSYEQYF.

This clonotype has a count of ten or more. This chain connects TRBV5-1 to TRBJ2-3, with TRBD2 matching 11 bases. The V gene end was trimmed by 4 bases and the J gene end by 2 bases; junction bases not matched to a gene: 12. The length of the CDR3 is 18 residues. CDR1 and CDR2 (germline): SGHRS, YFSETQ. The CDR3 nucleotides are TGCGCCAGCAGCGAAGGCAGTCTAGCGGGAGGTAACACAGATACGCAGTATTTT. Its translation: CASSEGSLAGGNTDTQYF.